Presented here are 4 T cell receptor beta chains from one specimen sequenced in a study of T-cell memory formation after mild COVID-19. Each CDR3 protein is one row after TCRdb ran MiXCR on the 5' RACE reads. This sample has roughly 550,000 distinct CDR3 sequences; roughly 20% occur once, and the top ten carry around an eighth. Specimen: PBMCs or a T cell subset sorted from them (not recorded which). These receptors were taken from an adult woman who had mild COVID-19 (a few samples of this study predate the infection). Cell type and time point are not known.

The rearrangement links TRBV6-1 to TRBJ2-1, with 10 positions matching TRBD2. The J segment lost 3 bases and the V segment lost 5 bases, leaving 13 bases of the junction unmatched. The CDR3 is 18 amino acids. Germline V gives CDR1 MNHNS, CDR2 SASEGT. The chain's CDR3 is CASSLIAGGPEYYNEQFF. The CDR3 DNA is TGTGCCAGCAGTTTAATAGCGGGAGGACCTGAGTACTACAATGAGCAGTTCTTC.

There are many counts of this clonotype. V and J are TRBV5-1 and TRBJ2-5; 7 positions agree with TRBD2. V lost 0 bases and J lost 5; bases outside the gene matches: 4. CDR1 is SGHRS and CDR2 is YFSETQ in the germline V gene. The CDR3 covers 14 residues. The CDR3 coding sequence is TGCGCCAGCAGCTTGGCGGGAGGAGAGGAGACCCAGTACTTC. As protein: CASSLAGGEETQYF.

In this sample, this clonotype turned up a few times. V gene TRBV5-1 combines with J gene TRBJ1-4; D remains unclear. CDR1 is SGHRS, CDR2 YFSETQ, per germline. The CDR3 extends over 16 amino acids. Trimming left V 2 bases short and J 3 bases short, with 14 bases between. The CDR3 nucleotides are TGCGCCAGCAGCTTTTCTTCGATTCTTTCTAATGAAAAACTGTTTTTT. This translates into CASSFSSILSNEKLFF.

This clonotype has at least ten counts. This chain joins TRBV29-1 and TRBJ2-5; 8 bases match TRBD2. This CDR3 region has 15 residues. With V trimmed by 0 bases and J by 4 bases, 7 bases remained unmatched. Germline CDR1 reads SQVTM; CDR2 reads ANQGSEA. The CDR3 is CSVEDRGGGGETQYF. In DNA, the CDR3 is TGCAGCGTTGAAGATCGGGGGGGTGGCGGAGAGACCCAGTACTTC.